The source of this T cell receptor beta chain is a study of CD8 T cells in ankylosing spondylitis. There are a few counts of this clonotype. Its antigen is as yet unknown. Whole-study findings and limits: A TCR beta motif of seven or eight highly homologous variants appeared characteristic of ankylosing spondylitis blood. Disease-linked clones displayed a CD8+ phenotype and appeared relatively rarely in peripheral blood. Earlier reports found some motif variants in synovial fluid and blood in reactive arthritis. The authors reported significant enrichment of disease-linked clones in matched ankylosing spondylitis synovial fluid.

Germline V gene lookup returns CDR1 WSHSY and CDR2 SAAADI. CDR3 size: 15 residues. Trimming shortened V by 0 bases and J by 10 bases, and 16 bases separated the two germline ends. Quantitative 5'-RACE with molecular barcodes produced the TCR beta libraries. One entry per CDR3 protein, called by TCRdb with MiXCR from the 5' RACE reads. The data show hundreds of thousands of distinct CDR3 sequences, 25% to 30% seen once. The sequencing input was blood, either unsorted or a sorted T cell fraction (not recorded which). The receptor was derived from a male donor with ankylosing spondylitis. This rearrangement joins TRBV10-2 to TRBJ2-1; D is undetermined. The CDR3 sequence is CASSESKSLLKEQFF. The CDR3 DNA sequence: TGCGCCAGCAGTGAGTCGAAAAGTCTCCTAAAAGAGCAGTTCTTC.